Below are 17 T cell receptor beta chains sequenced from a single sample in a study of Graves' ophthalmopathy and Graves' hyperthyroidism. The sequenced template was RNA, covering the TCR beta CDR3 region. HTBI primers were employed in first-round RT-PCR, then a second-round multiplex PCR followed. One entry per CDR3 protein results from TCRdb running MiXCR on the multiplex PCR reads. Of over 450,000 distinct CDR3 sequences in the sample, approximately 15% were seen once. Sequenced sample: blood. These receptors were taken from a woman younger than 45 with Graves' ophthalmopathy.

The genes are TRBV18 and TRBJ2-2, with unresolved D. Germline loops: CDR1 KGHSH, CDR2 LQKENI. V dropped 2 bases and J dropped 2 bases, with 3 bases sitting between them. The CDR3 runs 13 residues. The CDR3 nucleotides read TGTGCCAGCTCACCATTTAACACCGGGGAGCTGTTTTTT. Protein sequence: CASSPFNTGELFF.

This clonotype was recorded many times. The chain employs TRBV28 and TRBJ2-5, with 8 bases aligning to TRBD1. Germline V gene sequence: CDR1 MDHEN, CDR2 SYDVKM. The J segment lost 7 bases and the V segment lost 2 bases, leaving 12 bases of the junction unmatched. This CDR3 region has 16 residues. Here the CDR3 reads CASSLQGAGTGGTQYF. For the CDR3, the DNA is TGTGCCAGCAGTTTACAGGGGGCAGGGACGGGTGGGACCCAGTACTTC.

This clonotype has only a few counts. A single base separates this from a much larger clone, so it may be a read error. This is likely a read error, given that the CDR3 carries no conserved phenylalanine or tryptophan at its end. The rearrangement uses TRBV28 and TRBJ2-5, with D maybe TRBD2 (6 bases). V lost 2 bases to trimming and J lost 3 bases, with 13 bases between them. The CDR3 is 15 amino acids. Germline CDR1 and CDR2: MDHEN and SYDVKM. As DNA, the CDR3 is TGTGCCAGCAGTTTACCCTCCGGGGGAAAAGAGACCCAGTACCTC. It translates to CASSLPSGGKETQYL.

This clonotype was counted at least ten times. CDR3 sequence (DNA): TGTGCCACCAGTGAGTCTAACAGGGGAGGCGGAGAGACCCAGTACTTC. Protein: CATSESNRGGGETQYF. This chain links TRBV24-1 with TRBJ2-5, with a possible D match to TRBD1 (7 bases). CDR1 KGHDR and CDR2 SFDVKD come from the germline V gene. The CDR3 runs to 16 residues. The V gene lost 4 bases and the J gene lost 4 bases, with 18 bases spanning the gap.

This clonotype was observed at least ten times. The chain is built from TRBV20-1 and TRBJ2-5, with a possible D match to TRBD2 (5 bases). The CDR3 loop spans 14 amino acids. Germline values: CDR1 DFQATT, CDR2 SNEGSKA (reference sequence). This chain's CDR3 is CSPLGGAGQETQYF. The CDR3 DNA reads TGCAGCCCCTTGGGTGGCGCGGGCCAAGAGACCCAGTACTTC.

This rearrangement joins TRBV5-4 to TRBJ2-2, with TRBD2 identical over 7 bases. Unmatched junction bases numbered 1, after V lost 3 bases and J lost 5 bases. This CDR3 is built from 13 residues. CDR1 SGHNT and CDR2 YYREEE come from the germline V gene (reference sequence). The CDR3 DNA reads TGTGCCAGCAGCTGGGGGGGGACCGGGGAGCTGTTTTTT. Translated: CASSWGGTGELFF.

As regards this clonotype: Its ends do not fully match the called genes, so a read error is possible. CDR3 protein: CASSPGTGSYEHYF. The CDR3 DNA reads as TGTGCCAGCAGCCCCGGGACCGGGTCCTACGAGCACTACTTC. V usage is TRBV27 and J usage is TRBJ2-7, with D tentatively TRBD1 or TRBD2 (5 bases each). The CDR3 runs 14 residues. In germline, CDR1 is MNHEY, CDR2 SMNVEV (reference sequence).

This clonotype was recorded many times. The chain is built from TRBV6-1 and TRBJ2-2, with 9 bases fitting TRBD2. CDR3 size: 15 residues. From germline, CDR1 is MNHNS and CDR2 SASEGT. J was trimmed by 4 bases and V by 6 bases; bases with no gene match: 6. CDR3 sequence: CASSRLADPTGELFF. The CDR3 DNA sequence: TGTGCCAGCAGCAGACTAGCGGACCCCACCGGGGAGCTGTTTTTT.

This clonotype has at least ten counts. V and J are TRBV7-8 and TRBJ1-2, with D tentatively TRBD1 (5 bases). The germline V gene encodes CDR1 SGHVS and CDR2 FQNEAQ. This CDR3 is 14 amino acids long. Between the trimmed V and J ends, which lost 4 bases and 8 bases, there was a span of 17 bases. Here the CDR3 reads CASSSRRGLGGYTF. The CDR3 DNA follows: TGTGCCAGCAGCTCCCGAAGGGGTCTTGGCGGCTACACCTTC.

The sample holds many counts of this clonotype. The V call is TRBV6-1, the J call TRBJ2-5; D call uncertain. V lost 4 bases and J lost 1, with 13 bases in between. The CDR3 has 15 amino acids. Germline CDR1 is MNHNS and CDR2 is SASEGT. CDR3 DNA: TGTGCCAGCAGTGCCCTTCCTGACACCCAAGAGACCCAGTACTTC. Protein sequence: CASSALPDTQETQYF.

The chain links TRBV12-3 or TRBV12-4 to TRBJ2-2; a possible D gene is TRBD2 (5 bases). The CDR3 loop spans 17 amino acids. Trimming took 7 bases from V and 0 from J, leaving 18 bases between them. In DNA form, the CDR3 reads TGTGCCAGCACCGAGAATTGGCGGGCCTCGAACACCGGGGAGCTGTTTTTT. It encodes CASTENWRASNTGELFF.

This clonotype was detected many times. The chain is built from TRBV30 and TRBJ1-6, with 10 bases lining up with TRBD1. Germline lookup yields CDR1 GTSNPN and CDR2 SVGIG (reference sequence). V trimming: 0 bases; J trimming: 6 bases; junction bases outside the gene matches: 2. The CDR3 runs 15 residues. CDR3 residues: CAWSVRTGGNSPLHF. Written as DNA, the CDR3 is TGTGCCTGGAGTGTTCGGACAGGGGGTAATTCACCCCTCCACTTT.

This clonotype was recorded many times. The V gene is TRBV6-1, the J gene TRBJ2-5, with D possibly matching TRBD1 (6 bases). CDR1 and CDR2 from the germline V gene are MNHNS and SASEGT. There are 15 residues in the CDR3. V was shortened by 7 bases and J by 0 bases, with 15 bases between the two germline ends. The CDR3: CASTRGPEYQETQYF. The CDR3 DNA reads TGTGCCAGCACCAGGGGACCTGAGTACCAAGAGACCCAGTACTTC.

This clonotype was found once. A read error may account for a junction end that differs from germline. The chain combines TRBV6-5 with TRBJ2-2; TRBD1 matches at 10 bases. CDR3 length: 16 residues. Germline CDR1 MNHEY, CDR2 SVGAGI. CDR3 region: CANSYSSGQGIGELFF. For the CDR3, the DNA is TGTGCCAACAGTTACTCGTCGGGACAGGGGATCGGGGAGCTGTTTTTT.

The chain carries TRBV12-3 or TRBV12-4 and TRBJ2-4, with 9 bases identical to TRBD2. The V and J ends lost 2 bases and 2 bases, in that order; junction bases with no gene match: 13. The CDR3 sequence is 19 residues long. The CDR3: CASSLYVGGGARSKNIQYF. The CDR3 bases are TGTGCCAGCAGTTTATATGTTGGCGGGGGGGCTCGGTCCAAAAACATTCAGTACTTC.

In regard to this clonotype: Given a much more abundant clone one base away, this may be a read error. This CDR3 fails to terminate in the conserved phenylalanine or tryptophan, so it likely reflects a read error. The chain couples TRBV9 to TRBJ1-2; the match to TRBD1 covers 8 bases. The CDR3 spans 15 residues. The J segment lost 2 bases and the V segment lost 3 bases, leaving 6 bases of the junction unmatched. Germline CDR1 and CDR2: SGDLS and YYNGEE. The CDR3 DNA follows: TGTGCCAGCAGCGAGACAGGGGATACAAACTATGGCTACACCTAC. Amino acid sequence: CASSETGDTNYGYTY.

Notes on this clonotype: This could be a read error, since a much larger clone is one nucleotide away. This chain uses TRBV2 with TRBJ1-2; D remains ambiguous. The CDR3 has 12 amino acids. The germline V gene encodes CDR1 SNHLY and CDR2 FYNNEI. This chain's CDR3 is CSSSDPGNGYTF. CDR3 bases: TGTTCCAGCAGTGACCCGGGGAATGGCTACACCTTC.